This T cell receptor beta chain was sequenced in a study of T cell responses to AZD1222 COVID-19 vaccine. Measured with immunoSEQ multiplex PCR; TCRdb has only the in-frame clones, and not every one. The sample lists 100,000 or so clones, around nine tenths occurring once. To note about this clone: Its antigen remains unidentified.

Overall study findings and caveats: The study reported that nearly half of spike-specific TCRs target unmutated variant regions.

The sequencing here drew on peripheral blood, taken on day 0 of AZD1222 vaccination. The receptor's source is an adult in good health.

In nucleotides, the CDR3 is TGTGCCAGCAGTTACCCGGGACTAGCAACAGATACGCAGTATTTT. This codes for CASSYPGLATDTQYF. The chain employs TRBV6-2 or TRBV6-3 and TRBJ2-3; TRBD2 matches at 9 bases. CDR3 length equals 15 residues. CDR1 is MNHEY and CDR2 is SVGEGT in the germline V gene. J gave up 3 bases and V 2 bases, and 3 bases lay outside the gene matches.